Here is one T cell receptor (beta chain) with its context. Its antigen is as yet unknown. The record originates from a study of T cell responses to AZD1222 COVID-19 vaccine. Study information: Pooling of second doses given at about 4 or about 12 weeks was done.

V was clipped by 2 bases and J by 3 bases; unmatched bases: 9. Germline-derived CDR1 and CDR2 are LGHNA and YNFKEQ. CDR3 length: 17 residues. Notes on the study in general: Per reports, nearly half of all spike-specific TCRs target regions that are unmutated in variants. Among vaccine-associated CD4 TCRs, coverage spanned spike, with dominance at 160-218 and 743-854. The donor group comprised mostly white British people and more females; the analysis possibly underestimated clonal diversity.

TCRdb keeps only in-frame clones here, not all; method: immunoSEQ multiplex PCR. The sample has approximately 130,000 clones; roughly 89% are singletons. The sample here was peripheral blood, taken on day 0 of AZD1222 vaccination. The chain joins TRBV4-2 to TRBJ1-4, with 7 bases identical to TRBD1. This receptor was taken from an adult in good health. The CDR3 loop reads CASSQMRGGTANEKLFF. The CDR3 nucleotides read TGTGCCAGCAGCCAAATGAGGGGCGGGACAGCTAATGAAAAACTGTTTTTT.